A selection of T cell receptor beta chains follows, all from one sample in a study of blood T cell repertoires in COVID-19. Produced via immunoSEQ multiplex PCR; TCRdb's table is partial and in-frame only. The table includes 120,000 or so clones, roughly 83% detected once. Sequenced material: peripheral blood. The receptors here all came from a man aged 40-49 years with active or convalescent COVID-19. The CDR3 runs from the conserved cysteine through the conserved F or W. The D gene is left open where the match is weak. Clone size is stated in some rows and not others, as once, few, many or a class when expanded.

size | D | J | V | CDR3 | DNA
NA | NA | TRBJ1-2 | TRBV28 | CASSLTSYGYTF | TGTGCCAGCAGCCTGACAAGCTATGGCTACACCTTC
NA | NA | TRBJ1-3 | TRBV2 | CASTLGISGNTIYF | TGTGCCAGCACCCTAGGTATCTCTGGAAACACCATATATTTT
NA | TRBD1 | TRBJ1-2 | TRBV6-6 | CASSPSGWGQGSNGYTF | TGTGCCAGCAGTCCATCAGGTTGGGGACAGGGTAGTAATGGCTACACCTTC
few | NA | TRBJ1-2 | TRBV5-4 | CASTTSLATGNYGYTF | TGTGCCAGCACTACTTCCCTGGCAACAGGGAACTATGGCTACACCTTC
NA | TRBD1 | TRBJ1-2 | TRBV23-1 | CASSRKSPGGFYGYTF | TGCGCCAGCAGTCGGAAATCTCCAGGGGGCTTCTATGGCTACACCTTC
NA | NA | TRBJ2-5 | TRBV5-1 | CASSLNSNGEETQYF | TGCGCCAGCAGCTTGAACAGTAACGGCGAAGAGACCCAGTACTTC
few | NA | TRBJ2-5 | TRBV30 | CAWSVRGLSQYF | TGTGCCTGGAGTGTACGAGGGTTGTCCCAGTACTTC
NA | TRBD1 | TRBJ1-3 | TRBV2 | CASRTGPGNTIYF | TGTGCCAGTAGGACAGGGCCGGGAAACACCATATATTTT
NA | TRBD1 | TRBJ1-5 | TRBV30 | CAWRSTGGNQPQHF | TGTGCCTGGAGGTCGACAGGGGGCAATCAGCCCCAGCATTTT
NA | NA | TRBJ1-2 | TRBV9 | CASSVTTGKGYTF | TGTGCCAGCAGCGTAACAACAGGGAAAGGCTACACCTTC
NA | TRBD1 | TRBJ1-2 | TRBV30 | CAGRQGNYGYTF | TGTGCCGGGAGACAGGGGAACTATGGCTACACCTTC
NA | NA | TRBJ2-7 | TRBV7-2 | CASSYTITRYEQYF | TGTGCCAGCAGCTATACAATCACCCGCTACGAGCAGTACTTC
once | TRBD1 | TRBJ2-7 | TRBV6-5 | CASSYSGTDPYEQYF | TGTGCCAGCAGTTACTCGGGGACAGATCCCTACGAGCAGTACTTC
NA | TRBD2 | TRBJ2-5 | TRBV7-6 | CASSLVAGNSGETQYF | TGTGCCAGCAGCTTAGTAGCGGGGAATTCGGGGGAGACCCAGTACTTC
NA | NA | TRBJ2-2 | TRBV3-1/TRBV3-2 | CASSQDLTGELFF | TGTGCCAGCAGCCAAGACCTCACCGGGGAGCTGTTTTTT
NA | TRBD1 | TRBJ1-5 | TRBV2 | CASRDGTGNQPQHF | TGTGCCAGCAGAGATGGGACAGGGAATCAGCCCCAGCATTTT
NA | NA | TRBJ2-5 | TRBV7-3 | CASSQSSDSRETQYF | TGTGCCAGCAGCCAGAGTTCGGACAGTCGAGAGACCCAGTACTTC
NA | TRBD2 | TRBJ2-7 | TRBV29-1 | CSVRLAGESSYEQYF | TGCAGCGTCCGACTAGCGGGAGAGAGCTCCTACGAGCAGTACTTC
few | NA | TRBJ1-2 | TRBV12-3/TRBV12-4 | CASSLYRVGGYTF | TGTGCCAGCAGTTTATACAGGGTGGGGGGCTACACCTTC
NA | NA | TRBJ1-2 | TRBV11-2 | CASSAGGSRNYGYTF | TGTGCCAGCAGCGCAGGAGGCAGTCGAAACTATGGCTACACCTTC
NA | NA | TRBJ1-5 | TRBV29-1 | CSVGGGDQPQHF | TGCAGCGTTGGGGGGGGTGATCAGCCCCAGCATTTT
NA | TRBD2 | TRBJ2-5 | TRBV5-5 | CASSFYERGDQETQYF | TGTGCCAGCAGCTTTTATGAGCGGGGGGACCAAGAGACCCAGTACTTC
NA | NA | TRBJ1-6 | TRBV28 | CASTSPWRGSGNSPLHF | TGTGCCAGCACCTCCCCGTGGAGGGGCTCGGGGAATTCACCCCTCCACTTT
NA | NA | TRBJ1-2 | TRBV28 | CASSLRGTLTF | TGTGCCAGCAGTTTACGCGGGACTCTCACCTTC
NA | NA | TRBJ2-5 | TRBV10-3 | CAISESSARGETQYF | TGTGCCATCAGTGAGTCTAGCGCCAGGGGAGAGACCCAGTACTTC
once | NA | TRBJ1-5 | TRBV19 | CAISTGVLNQPQHF | TGTGCCATTTCGACGGGGGTTCTGAATCAGCCCCAGCATTTT
NA | NA | TRBJ1-1 | TRBV18 | CASSLQNSNTEAFF | TGTGCCAGCTCACTACAGAATTCGAACACTGAAGCTTTCTTT
NA | NA | TRBJ2-1 | TRBV7-2 | CASSLRSSSYNEQFF | TGTGCCAGCAGCTTACGTTCCAGCTCCTACAATGAGCAGTTCTTC
once | NA | TRBJ1-2 | TRBV9 | CASSERDTYGYTF | TGTGCCAGCAGCGAGCGGGACACCTATGGCTACACCTTC
NA | NA | TRBJ2-1 | TRBV27 | CASSLVGAYNEQFF | TGTGCCAGCAGTTTAGTAGGGGCCTACAATGAGCAGTTCTTC
NA | TRBD1 | TRBJ1-1 | TRBV27 | CASINTGVVSEAFF | TGTGCCAGCATTAATACAGGGGTTGTGAGTGAAGCTTTCTTT
NA | TRBD2 | TRBJ2-1 | TRBV7-9 | CASSFRLAGENEQFF | TGTGCCAGCAGCTTTAGACTAGCGGGAGAAAATGAGCAGTTCTTC
NA | NA | TRBJ1-4 | TRBV27 | CASSSGPHSEKLFF | TGTGCCAGCAGTTCTGGTCCCCACAGTGAAAAACTGTTTTTT
NA | NA | TRBJ1-2 | TRBV28 | CASSLDKWIGAAGYTF | TGTGCCAGCAGTTTAGATAAGTGGATAGGGGCGGCTGGCTACACCTTC
NA | TRBD1 | TRBJ1-2 | TRBV7-6 | CASSRQGRVNDGYTF | TGTGCCAGCAGCAGACAGGGGAGAGTGAACGATGGCTACACCTTC
few | NA | TRBJ2-2 | TRBV5-6 | CASTLWGLYTGELFF | TGTGCCAGCACCCTATGGGGCCTCTACACCGGGGAGCTGTTTTTT
NA | TRBD1 | TRBJ1-2 | TRBV18 | CASSQGQGASGYTF | TGTGCCAGCTCACAGGGACAGGGGGCCAGTGGCTACACCTTC
NA | NA | TRBJ1-2 | TRBV7-9 | CASSSTFSDGYTF | TGTGCCAGCAGCTCCACCTTTTCGGATGGCTACACCTTC
NA | NA | TRBJ2-1 | TRBV6-2/TRBV6-3 | CASSGPVYNEQFF | TGTGCCAGCAGTGGCCCAGTGTACAATGAGCAGTTCTTC
NA | TRBD1 | TRBJ1-1 | TRBV19 | CASSIGGQVNTEAFF | TGTGCCAGTAGTATAGGCGGACAGGTGAACACTGAAGCTTTCTTT
NA | TRBD1 | TRBJ2-7 | TRBV18 | CASSRTGEGEQYF | TGTGCCAGCTCAAGGACAGGGGAGGGCGAGCAGTACTTC
NA | NA | TRBJ1-1 | TRBV12-3/TRBV12-4 | CASSSGTEAFF | TGTGCCAGCAGTTCGGGCACTGAAGCTTTCTTT
NA | NA | TRBJ1-2 | TRBV5-6 | CASSLSDNYGYTF | TGTGCCAGCAGCCTCTCAGATAACTATGGCTACACCTTC
once | NA | TRBJ1-5 | TRBV7-2 | CASSSPGGVQPQHF | TGTGCCAGCAGCTCCCCAGGAGGAGTTCAGCCCCAGCATTTT